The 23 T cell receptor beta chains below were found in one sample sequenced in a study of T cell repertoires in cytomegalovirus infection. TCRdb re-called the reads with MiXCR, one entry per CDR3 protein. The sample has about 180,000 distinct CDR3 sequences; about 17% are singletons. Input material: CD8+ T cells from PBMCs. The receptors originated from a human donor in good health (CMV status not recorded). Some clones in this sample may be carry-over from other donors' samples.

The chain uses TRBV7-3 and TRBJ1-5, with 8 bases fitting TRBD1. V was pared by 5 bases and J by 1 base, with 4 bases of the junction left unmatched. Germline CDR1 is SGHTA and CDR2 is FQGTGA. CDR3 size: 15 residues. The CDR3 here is CASSVTGASNQPQHF. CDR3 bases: TGTGCCAGCAGCGTGACAGGGGCGAGCAATCAGCCCCAGCATTTT.

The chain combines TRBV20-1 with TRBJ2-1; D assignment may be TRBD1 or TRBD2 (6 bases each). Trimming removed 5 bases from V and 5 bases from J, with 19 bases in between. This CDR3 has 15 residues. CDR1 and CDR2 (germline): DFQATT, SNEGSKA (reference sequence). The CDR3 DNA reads TGCAGTGCTCTCTCTACGAGGGGGGAACACAATGAGCAGTTCTTC. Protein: CSALSTRGEHNEQFF.

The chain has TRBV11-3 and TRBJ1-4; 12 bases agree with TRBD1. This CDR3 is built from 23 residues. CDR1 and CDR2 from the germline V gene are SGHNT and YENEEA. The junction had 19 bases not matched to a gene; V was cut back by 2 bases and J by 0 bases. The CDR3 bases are TGTGCCAGCAGCTTACGGCGGGTCTTGTCAAGGGACAGGGGGCTTTCAACTAATGAAAAACTGTTTTTT. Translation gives CASSLRRVLSRDRGLSTNEKLFF.

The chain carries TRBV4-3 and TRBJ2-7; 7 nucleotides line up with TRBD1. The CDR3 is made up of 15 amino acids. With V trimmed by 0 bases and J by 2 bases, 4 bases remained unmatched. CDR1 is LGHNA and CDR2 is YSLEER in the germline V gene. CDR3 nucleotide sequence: TGCGCCAGCAGCCAAGATCGAGACAGGGCCTACGAGCAGTACTTC. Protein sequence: CASSQDRDRAYEQYF.

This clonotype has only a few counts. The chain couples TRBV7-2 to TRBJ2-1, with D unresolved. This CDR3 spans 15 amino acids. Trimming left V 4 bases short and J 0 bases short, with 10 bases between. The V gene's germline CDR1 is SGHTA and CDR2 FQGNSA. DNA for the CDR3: TGTGCCAGCAGCTCTCCTAGAATCTCCTACAATGAGCAGTTCTTC. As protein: CASSSPRISYNEQFF. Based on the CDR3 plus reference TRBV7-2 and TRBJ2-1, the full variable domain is GAGVSQSPSNKVTEKGKDVELRCDPISGHTALYWYRQSLGQGLEFLIYFQGNSAPDKSGLPSDRFSAERTGGSVSTLTIQRTQQEDSAVYLCASSSPRISYNEQFFGPGTRLTVL.

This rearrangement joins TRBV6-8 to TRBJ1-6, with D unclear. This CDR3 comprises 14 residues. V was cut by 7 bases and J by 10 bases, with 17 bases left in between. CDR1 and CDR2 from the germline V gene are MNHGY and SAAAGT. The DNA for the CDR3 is TGTGCCAGCATCCGGCTCTTTTCTGAGTCACCCCTCCACTTT. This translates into CASIRLFSESPLHF.

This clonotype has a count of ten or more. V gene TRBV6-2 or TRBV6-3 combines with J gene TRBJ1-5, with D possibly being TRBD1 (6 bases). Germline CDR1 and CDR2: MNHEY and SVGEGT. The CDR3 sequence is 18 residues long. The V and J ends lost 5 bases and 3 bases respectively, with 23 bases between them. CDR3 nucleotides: TGTGCCAGCAGTCCCTCAGGGGTCTCGGGTCGCGTCAATCAGCCCCAGCATTTT. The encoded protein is CASSPSGVSGRVNQPQHF.

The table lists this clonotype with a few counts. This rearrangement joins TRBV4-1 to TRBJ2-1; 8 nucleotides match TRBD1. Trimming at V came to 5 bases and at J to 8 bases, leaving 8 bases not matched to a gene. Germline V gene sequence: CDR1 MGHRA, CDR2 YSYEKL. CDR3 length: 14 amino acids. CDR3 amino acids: CASSYPDRGDEQFF. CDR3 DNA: TGCGCCAGCAGCTATCCCGACAGGGGCGATGAGCAGTTCTTC.

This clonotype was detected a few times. The CDR3 coding sequence is TGTGCCAGCAGTTTACAGGTAGACGGCTACACCTTC. Its protein product is CASSLQVDGYTF. The chain uses TRBV12-3 or TRBV12-4 and TRBJ1-2; unclear D gene. Trimming removed 2 bases at V and 8 bases at J, with 9 bases between. This CDR3 region has 12 residues.

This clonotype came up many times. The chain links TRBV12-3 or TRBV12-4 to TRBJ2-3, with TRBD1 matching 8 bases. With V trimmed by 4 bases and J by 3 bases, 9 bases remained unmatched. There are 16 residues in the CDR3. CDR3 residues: CASSSSGQGGTDTQYF. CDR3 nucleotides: TGTGCCAGCAGTTCCTCCGGACAGGGTGGGACAGATACGCAGTATTTT.

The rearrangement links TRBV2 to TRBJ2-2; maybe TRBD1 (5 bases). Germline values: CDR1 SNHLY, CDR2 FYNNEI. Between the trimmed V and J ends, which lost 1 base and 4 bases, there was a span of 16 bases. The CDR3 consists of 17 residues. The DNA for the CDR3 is TGTGCCAGCAGTGAAGAGGCAGGGATGCTGAGCACCGGGGAGCTGTTTTTT. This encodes CASSEEAGMLSTGELFF.

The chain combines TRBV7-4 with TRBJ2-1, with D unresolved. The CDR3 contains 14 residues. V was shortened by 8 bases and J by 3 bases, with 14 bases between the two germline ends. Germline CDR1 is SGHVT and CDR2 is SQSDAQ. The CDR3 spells CASHSTNFYNEQFF. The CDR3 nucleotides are TGTGCCAGCCACAGTACGAATTTCTACAATGAGCAGTTCTTC.

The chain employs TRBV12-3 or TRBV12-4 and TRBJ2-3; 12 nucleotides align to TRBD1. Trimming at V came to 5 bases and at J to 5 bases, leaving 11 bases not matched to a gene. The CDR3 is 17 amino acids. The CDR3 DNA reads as TGTGCCAGCAGTGCCGGGACAGGGGGCTTAGCGGTAGATACGCAGTATTTT. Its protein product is CASSAGTGGLAVDTQYF.

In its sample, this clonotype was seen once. Written as DNA, the CDR3 is TGTGCCAGCAGAGCGACTTCACAGCCCCAGCATTTT. Amino acids: CASRATSQPQHF. This sequence joins TRBV2 and TRBJ1-5; D is unresolved. CDR3 length equals 12 residues. Trimming cost V 6 bases and J 7 bases, with 10 bases left between them. Looked up from germline, CDR1 is SNHLY and CDR2 is FYNNEI. The entire variable domain, with the rest obtained from reference TRBV2 and TRBJ1-5, is as follows: EPEVTQTPSHQVTQMGQEVILRCVPISNHLYFYWYRQILGQKVEFLVSFYNNEISEKSEIFDDQFSVERPDGSNFTLKIRSTKLEDSAMYFCASRATSQPQHFGDGTRLSIL.

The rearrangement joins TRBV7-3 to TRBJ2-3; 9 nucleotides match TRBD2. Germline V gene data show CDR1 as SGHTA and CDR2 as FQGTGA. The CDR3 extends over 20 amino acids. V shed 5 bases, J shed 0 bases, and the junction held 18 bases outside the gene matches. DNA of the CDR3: TGTGCCAGCAGCCCGCTATACCCCTCCTTAGCGGGGGCCAGCACAGATACGCAGTATTTT. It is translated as CASSPLYPSLAGASTDTQYF.

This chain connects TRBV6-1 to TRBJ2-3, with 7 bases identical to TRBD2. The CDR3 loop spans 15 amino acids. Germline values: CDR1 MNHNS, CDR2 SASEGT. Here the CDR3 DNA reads TGTGCTTCCGGCCCTCGGCGGGGGAGCACAGATACGCAGTATTTT. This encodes CASGPRRGSTDTQYF.

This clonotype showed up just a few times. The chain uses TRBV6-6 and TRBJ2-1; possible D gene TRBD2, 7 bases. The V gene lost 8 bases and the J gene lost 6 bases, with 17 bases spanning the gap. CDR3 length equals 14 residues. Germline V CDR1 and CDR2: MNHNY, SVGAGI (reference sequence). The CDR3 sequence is CASSRGGAINEQFF. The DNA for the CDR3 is TGTGCCAGCTCAAGGGGGGGGGCCATCAATGAGCAGTTCTTC.

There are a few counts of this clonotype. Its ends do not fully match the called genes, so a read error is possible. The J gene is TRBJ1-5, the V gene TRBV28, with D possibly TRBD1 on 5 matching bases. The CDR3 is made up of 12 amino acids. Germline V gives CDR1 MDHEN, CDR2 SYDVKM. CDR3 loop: CASSFGPGEFYF. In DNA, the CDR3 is TGTGCCAGCAGTTTTGGGCCGGGGGAGTTCTATTTT.

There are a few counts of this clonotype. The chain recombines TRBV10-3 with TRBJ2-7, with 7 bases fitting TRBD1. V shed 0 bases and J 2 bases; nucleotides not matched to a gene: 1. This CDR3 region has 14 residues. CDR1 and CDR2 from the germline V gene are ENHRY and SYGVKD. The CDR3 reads CAISESGTAYEQYF. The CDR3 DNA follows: TGTGCCATCAGTGAGTCTGGGACAGCCTACGAGCAGTACTTC.

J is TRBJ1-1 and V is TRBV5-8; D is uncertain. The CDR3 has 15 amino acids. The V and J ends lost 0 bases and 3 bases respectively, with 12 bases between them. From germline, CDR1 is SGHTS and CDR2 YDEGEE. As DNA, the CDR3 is TGTGCCAGCAGCTTGGCGGTCAATTCGGACACTGAAGCTTTCTTT. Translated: CASSLAVNSDTEAFF.

CDR3 residues: CASSYADSVYGYTF. DNA for the CDR3: TGTGCCAGCAGCTACGCAGACAGCGTCTATGGCTACACCTTC. The V gene is TRBV7-2, the J gene TRBJ1-2; possibly TRBD1 for D (5 bases). Trimming stripped 4 bases from V and 4 bases from J, with 13 bases between. The germline gives CDR1 SGHTA, CDR2 FQGNSA. The CDR3 is 14 amino acids.

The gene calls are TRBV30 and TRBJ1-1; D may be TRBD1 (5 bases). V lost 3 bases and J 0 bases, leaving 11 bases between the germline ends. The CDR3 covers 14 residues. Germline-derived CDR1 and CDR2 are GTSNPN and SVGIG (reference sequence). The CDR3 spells CAWRLTEMNTEAFF. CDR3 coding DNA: TGTGCCTGGAGACTGACAGAAATGAACACTGAAGCTTTCTTT.

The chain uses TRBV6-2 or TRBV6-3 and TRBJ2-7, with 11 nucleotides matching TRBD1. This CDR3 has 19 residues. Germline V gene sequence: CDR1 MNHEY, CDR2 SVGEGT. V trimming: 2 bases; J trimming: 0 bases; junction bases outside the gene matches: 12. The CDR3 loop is CASSYRTGTGGLLSYEQYF. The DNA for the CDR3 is TGTGCCAGCAGTTACAGGACCGGGACAGGGGGTCTTCTCTCCTACGAGCAGTACTTC.